This record looks at one T cell receptor (beta chain) sequence and its context. Repertoires were generated with immunoSEQ multiplex PCR, while TCRdb's copy carries only in-frame clones and drops some. Seen here are some 350,000 clones, about 90% observed once, and the top ten hold almost 3%. The sample is drawn from a study of blood T cell repertoires in COVID-19. Across the whole study: PBMCs, B-cell-depleted T cells, or T cells were the source of the cDNA or gDNA that made up the material.

This TCR was recovered from a woman aged 25 to 39 who had recovered from COVID-19. Sequenced material: PBMCs or T cells enriched from blood (not recorded which).

The CDR3 reads CSVGVQSSGANVLTF. In nucleotides, the CDR3 is TGCAGCGTTGGGGTACAGAGCTCTGGGGCCAACGTCCTGACTTTC. The chain joins TRBV29-1 to TRBJ2-6; D not resolved. V lost 4 bases to trimming and J lost 0 bases, with 10 bases between them. The CDR3 is 15 amino acids. The germline V gene has CDR1 SQVTM and CDR2 ANQGSEA.